Sequencing of this T cell receptor beta chain was carried out in a study of Ad26.COV2.S vaccination and SARS-CoV-2 variants. Sample treatment: around 19 received Ad26.COV2.S at low or high dose, single or two shots; several received placebo; per-sample allocation not given. Sampling occurred on day 63 after the first vaccine or placebo injection. The administered vaccine (an Ad26 vector) expressed Wuhan-strain SARS-CoV-2 spike. Only in-frame clones appear in the TCRdb table, and some are missing; sequencing was by immunoSEQ multiplex PCR. Counted here are approximately 300,000 clones, around 84% occurring once; the ten biggest clones make up around 2%. V was pared by 3 bases and J by 8 bases, with 16 bases between. CDR1 and CDR2 (germline): DFQATT, SNEGSKA (reference sequence). The CDR3 sequence is 13 residues long.

The source is a person between 18 and 59 years old who received the Ad26.COV2.S COVID-19 vaccine or a placebo. The J gene is TRBJ1-2, the V gene TRBV20-1, with no clear D. The sequences come from peripheral blood, collected in a trial of Ad26.COV2.S vaccine versus placebo. The CDR3 nucleotides are TGCAGTGCTAGTCAAGGCACGGCCGTCGGCTACACCTTC. Protein sequence: CSASQGTAVGYTF.